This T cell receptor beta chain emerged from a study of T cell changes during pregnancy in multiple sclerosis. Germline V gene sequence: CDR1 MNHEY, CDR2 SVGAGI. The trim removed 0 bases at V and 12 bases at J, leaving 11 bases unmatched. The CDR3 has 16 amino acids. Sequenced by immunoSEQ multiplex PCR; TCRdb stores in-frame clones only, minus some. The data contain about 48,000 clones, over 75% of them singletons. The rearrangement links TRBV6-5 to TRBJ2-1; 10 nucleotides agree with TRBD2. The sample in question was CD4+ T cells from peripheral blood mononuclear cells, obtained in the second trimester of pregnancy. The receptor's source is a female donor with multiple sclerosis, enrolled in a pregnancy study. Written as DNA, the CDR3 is TGTGCCAGCAGTTACTCGAGCCAGCGGGAGGGCCGAAGGCAGTTCTTC. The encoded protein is CASSYSSQREGRRQFF.